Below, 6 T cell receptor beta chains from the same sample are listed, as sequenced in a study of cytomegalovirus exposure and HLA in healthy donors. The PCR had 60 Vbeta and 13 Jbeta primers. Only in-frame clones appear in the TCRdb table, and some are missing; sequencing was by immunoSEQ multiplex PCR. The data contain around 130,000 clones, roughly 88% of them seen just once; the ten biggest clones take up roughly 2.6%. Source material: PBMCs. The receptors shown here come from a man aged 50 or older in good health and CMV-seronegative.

The CDR3 spells CASRETGLNQPQHF. In DNA form, the CDR3 reads TGTGCCAGCAGGGAGACAGGGTTGAATCAGCCCCAGCATTTT. This sequence joins TRBV2 and TRBJ1-5; 7 bases line up with TRBD1. Germline loops: CDR1 SNHLY, CDR2 FYNNEI. The CDR3 contains 14 residues. With 6 bases clipped from V and 4 bases from J, the junction kept 6 bases outside the gene matches. Using reference TRBV2 and TRBJ1-5 for the parts outside the CDR3, the full variable domain is EPEVTQTPSHQVTQMGQEVILRCVPISNHLYFYWYRQILGQKVEFLVSFYNNEISEKSEIFDDQFSVERPDGSNFTLKIRSTKLEDSAMYFCASRETGLNQPQHFGDGTRLSIL.

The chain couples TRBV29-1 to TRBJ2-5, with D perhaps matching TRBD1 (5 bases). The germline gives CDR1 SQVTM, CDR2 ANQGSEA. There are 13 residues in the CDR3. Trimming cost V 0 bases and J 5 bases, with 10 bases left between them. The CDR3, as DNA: TGCAGCGTTGAAGAAAGCCAGGGTGAGACCCAGTACTTC. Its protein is CSVEESQGETQYF.

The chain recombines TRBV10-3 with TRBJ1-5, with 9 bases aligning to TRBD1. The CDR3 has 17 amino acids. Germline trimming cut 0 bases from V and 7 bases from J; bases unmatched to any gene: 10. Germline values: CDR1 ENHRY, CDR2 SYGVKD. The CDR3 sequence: CAISESVGQGRIQPQHF. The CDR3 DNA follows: TGTGCCATCAGTGAGTCTGTGGGACAGGGTAGGATCCAGCCCCAGCATTTT.

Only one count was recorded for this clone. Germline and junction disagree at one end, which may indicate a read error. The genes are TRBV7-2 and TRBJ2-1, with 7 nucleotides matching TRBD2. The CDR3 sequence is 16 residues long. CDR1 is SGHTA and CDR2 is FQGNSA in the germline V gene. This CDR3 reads CASNLSGAISYNEQFF. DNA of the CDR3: TGTGCCAGCAACTTAAGCGGGGCCATATCCTACAATGAGCAGTTCTTC.

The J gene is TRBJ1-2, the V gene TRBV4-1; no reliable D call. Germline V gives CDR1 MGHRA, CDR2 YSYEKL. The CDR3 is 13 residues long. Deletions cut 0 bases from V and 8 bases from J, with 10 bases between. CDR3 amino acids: CASSQEPGRGYTF. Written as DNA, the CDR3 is TGCGCCAGCAGCCAAGAGCCAGGCCGGGGCTACACCTTC.

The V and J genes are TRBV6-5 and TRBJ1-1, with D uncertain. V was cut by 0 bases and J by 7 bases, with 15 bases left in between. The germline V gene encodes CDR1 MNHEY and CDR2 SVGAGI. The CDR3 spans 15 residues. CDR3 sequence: CASSYSSPRAFEAFF. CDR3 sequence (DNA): TGTGCCAGCAGTTACTCGTCTCCGAGGGCCTTTGAAGCTTTCTTT.